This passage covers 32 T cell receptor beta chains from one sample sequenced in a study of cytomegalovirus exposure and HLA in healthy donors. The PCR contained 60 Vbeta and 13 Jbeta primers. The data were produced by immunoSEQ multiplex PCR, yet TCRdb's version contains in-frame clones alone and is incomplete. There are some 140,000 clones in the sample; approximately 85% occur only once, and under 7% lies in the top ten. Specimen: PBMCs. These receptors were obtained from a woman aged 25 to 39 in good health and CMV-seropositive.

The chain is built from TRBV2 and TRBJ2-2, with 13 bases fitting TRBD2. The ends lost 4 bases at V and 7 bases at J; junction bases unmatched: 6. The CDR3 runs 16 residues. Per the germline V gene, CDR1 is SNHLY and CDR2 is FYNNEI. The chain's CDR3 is CASSGLAGGGSGELFF. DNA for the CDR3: TGTGCCAGCAGTGGACTAGCGGGAGGAGGGAGCGGGGAGCTGTTTTTT.

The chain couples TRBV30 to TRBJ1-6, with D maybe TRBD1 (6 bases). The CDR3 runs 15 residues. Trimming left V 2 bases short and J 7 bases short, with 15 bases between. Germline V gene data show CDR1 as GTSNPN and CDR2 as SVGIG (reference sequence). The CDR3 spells CAWSSYRTENSPLHF. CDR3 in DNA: TGTGCCTGGAGTTCCTACAGGACAGAGAATTCACCCCTCCACTTT.

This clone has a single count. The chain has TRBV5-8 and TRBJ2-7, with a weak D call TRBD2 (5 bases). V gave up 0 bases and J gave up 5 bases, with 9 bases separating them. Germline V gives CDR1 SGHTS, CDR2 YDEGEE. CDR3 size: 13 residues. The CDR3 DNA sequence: TGTGCCAGCAGCTTGGGGTACGGGGACGAGCAGTACTTC. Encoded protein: CASSLGYGDEQYF.

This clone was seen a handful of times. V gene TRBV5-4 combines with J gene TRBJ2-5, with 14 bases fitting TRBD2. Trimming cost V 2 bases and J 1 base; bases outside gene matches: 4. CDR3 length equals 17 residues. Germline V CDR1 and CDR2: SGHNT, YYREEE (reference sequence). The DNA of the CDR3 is TGTGCCAGCAGCTTAGGACTAGCGGGAGGAATCCAAGAGACCCAGTACTTC. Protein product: CASSLGLAGGIQETQYF.

This chain's CDR3 is CASSYSFHGYTF. CDR3 bases: TGTGCCAGCAGCTATAGCTTTCATGGCTACACCTTC. V gene TRBV7-9 combines with J gene TRBJ1-2; D is ambiguous. The CDR3 spans 12 residues. V was clipped by 4 bases and J by 6 bases, with 9 bases between them. The germline gives CDR1 SEHNR, CDR2 FQNEAQ (reference sequence). The full variable domain, its missing parts supplied by reference TRBV7-9 and TRBJ1-2, is DTGVSQNPRHKITKRGQNVTFRCDPISEHNRLYWYRQTLGQGPEFLTYFQNEAQLEKSRLLSDRFSAERPKGSFSTLEIQRTEQGDSAMYLCASSYSFHGYTFGSGTRLTVV.

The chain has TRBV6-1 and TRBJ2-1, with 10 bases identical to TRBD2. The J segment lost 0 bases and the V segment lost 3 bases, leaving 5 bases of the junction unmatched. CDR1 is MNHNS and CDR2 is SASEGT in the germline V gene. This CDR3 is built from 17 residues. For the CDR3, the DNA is TGTGCCAGCAGTGAGCGGGGACTAGCGAGCTCCTACAATGAGCAGTTCTTC. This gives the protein CASSERGLASSYNEQFF.

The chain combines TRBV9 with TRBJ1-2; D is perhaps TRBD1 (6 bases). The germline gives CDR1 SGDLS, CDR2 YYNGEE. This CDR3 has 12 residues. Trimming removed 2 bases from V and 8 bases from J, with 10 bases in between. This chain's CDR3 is CASSVGAAGYTF. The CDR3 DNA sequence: TGTGCCAGCAGCGTGGGGGCGGCCGGCTACACCTTC.

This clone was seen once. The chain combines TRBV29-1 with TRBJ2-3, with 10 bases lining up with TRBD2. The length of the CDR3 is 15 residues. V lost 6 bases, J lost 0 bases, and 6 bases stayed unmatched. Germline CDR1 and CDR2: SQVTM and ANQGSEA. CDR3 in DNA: TGCAGCGTCGCCTCGACTAGCGGGAGCACAGATACGCAGTATTTT. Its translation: CSVASTSGSTDTQYF.

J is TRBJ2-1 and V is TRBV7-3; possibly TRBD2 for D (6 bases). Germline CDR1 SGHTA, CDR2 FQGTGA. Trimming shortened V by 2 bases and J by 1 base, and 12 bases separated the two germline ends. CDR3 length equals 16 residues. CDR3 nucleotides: TGTGCCAGCAGCTTATCCGGGAGCGCTTCCTACAATGAGCAGTTCTTC. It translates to CASSLSGSASYNEQFF.

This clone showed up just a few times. The CDR3 spells CASSQDEAAAEWNEQFF. CDR3 coding DNA: TGTGCCAGCAGCCAAGATGAGGCAGCAGCGGAATGGAATGAGCAGTTCTTC. This chain connects TRBV4-2 to TRBJ2-1, with a weak D call TRBD2 (5 bases). Trimming stripped 0 bases from V and 7 bases from J, with 19 bases between. Germline V gene lookup returns CDR1 LGHNA and CDR2 YNFKEQ. CDR3 size: 17 residues.

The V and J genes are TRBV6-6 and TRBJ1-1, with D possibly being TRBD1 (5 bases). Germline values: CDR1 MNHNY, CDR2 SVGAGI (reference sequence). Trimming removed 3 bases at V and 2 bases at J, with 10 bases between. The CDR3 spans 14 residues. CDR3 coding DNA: TGTGCCAGCAGTTATGTAGGGGCCAACACTGAAGCTTTCTTT. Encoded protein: CASSYVGANTEAFF.

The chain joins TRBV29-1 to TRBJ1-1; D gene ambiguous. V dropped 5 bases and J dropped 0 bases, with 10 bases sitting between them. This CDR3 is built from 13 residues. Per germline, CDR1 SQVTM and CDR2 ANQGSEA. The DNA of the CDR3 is TGCAGCGTTACTCACAGCCTGAACACTGAAGCTTTCTTT. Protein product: CSVTHSLNTEAFF.

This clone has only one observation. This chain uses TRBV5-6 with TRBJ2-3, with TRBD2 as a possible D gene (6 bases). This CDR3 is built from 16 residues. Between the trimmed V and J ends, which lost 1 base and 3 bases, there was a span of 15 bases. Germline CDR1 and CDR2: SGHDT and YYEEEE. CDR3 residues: CASSLTGDGVTDTQYF. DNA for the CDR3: TGTGCCAGCAGCTTGACGGGGGATGGGGTGACAGATACGCAGTATTTT.

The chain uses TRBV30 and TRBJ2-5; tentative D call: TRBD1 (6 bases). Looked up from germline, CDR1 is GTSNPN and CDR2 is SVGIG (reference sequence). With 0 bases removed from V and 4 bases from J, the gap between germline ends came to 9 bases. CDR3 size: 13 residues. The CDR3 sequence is CAWSVMGAETQYF. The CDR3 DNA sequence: TGTGCCTGGAGTGTAATGGGGGCAGAGACCCAGTACTTC.

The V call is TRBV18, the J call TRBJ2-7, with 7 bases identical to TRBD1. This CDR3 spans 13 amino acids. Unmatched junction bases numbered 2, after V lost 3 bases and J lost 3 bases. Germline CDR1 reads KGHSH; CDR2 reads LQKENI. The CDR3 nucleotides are TGTGCCAGCTCACCTCACAGGGGCTACGAGCAGTACTTC. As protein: CASSPHRGYEQYF.

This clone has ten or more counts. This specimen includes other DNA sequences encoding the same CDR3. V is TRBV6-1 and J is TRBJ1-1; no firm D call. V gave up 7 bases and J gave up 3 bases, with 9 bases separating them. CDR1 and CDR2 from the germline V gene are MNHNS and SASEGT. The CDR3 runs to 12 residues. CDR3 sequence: CASNRGDTEAFF. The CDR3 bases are TGTGCCAGCAACCGGGGTGACACTGAAGCTTTCTTT.

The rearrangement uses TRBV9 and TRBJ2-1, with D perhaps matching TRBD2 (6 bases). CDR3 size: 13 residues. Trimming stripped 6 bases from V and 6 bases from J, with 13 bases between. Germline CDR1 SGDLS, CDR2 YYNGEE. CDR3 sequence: CASKEMRGNEQFF. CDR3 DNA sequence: TGTGCCAGCAAAGAAATGCGGGGCAATGAGCAGTTCTTC. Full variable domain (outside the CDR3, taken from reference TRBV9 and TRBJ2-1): DSGVTQTPKHLITATGQRVTLRCSPRSGDLSVYWYQQSLDQGLQFLIQYYNGEERAKGNILERFSAQQFPDLHSELNLSSLELGDSALYFCASKEMRGNEQFFGPGTRLTVL.

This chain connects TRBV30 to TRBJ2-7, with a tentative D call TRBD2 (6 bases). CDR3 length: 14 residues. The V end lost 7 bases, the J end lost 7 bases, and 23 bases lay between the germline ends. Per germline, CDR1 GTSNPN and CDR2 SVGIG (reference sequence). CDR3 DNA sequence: TGTGCCTCGGGACTCCTAACCTTTCCGAGGGAGCAGTACTTC. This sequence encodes CASGLLTFPREQYF.

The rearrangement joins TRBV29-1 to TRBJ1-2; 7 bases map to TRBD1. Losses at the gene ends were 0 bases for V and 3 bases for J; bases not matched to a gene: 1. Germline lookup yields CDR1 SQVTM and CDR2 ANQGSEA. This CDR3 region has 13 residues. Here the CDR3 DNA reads TGCAGCGTTGAAGAGACAGGGTACTATGGCTACACCTTC. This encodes CSVEETGYYGYTF.

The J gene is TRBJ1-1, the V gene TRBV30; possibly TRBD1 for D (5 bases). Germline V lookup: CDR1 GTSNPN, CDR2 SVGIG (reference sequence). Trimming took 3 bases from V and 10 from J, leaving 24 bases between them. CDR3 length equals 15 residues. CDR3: CAWSAPKAVTTGAFF. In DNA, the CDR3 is TGTGCCTGGAGCGCCCCCAAAGCAGTCACAACAGGAGCTTTCTTT.

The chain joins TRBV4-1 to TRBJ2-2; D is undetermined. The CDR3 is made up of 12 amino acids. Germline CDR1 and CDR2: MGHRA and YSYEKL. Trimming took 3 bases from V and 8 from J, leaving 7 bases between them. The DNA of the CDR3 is TGCGCCAGCAGCCACCTCCCTGGGGAGCTGTTTTTT. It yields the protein CASSHLPGELFF.

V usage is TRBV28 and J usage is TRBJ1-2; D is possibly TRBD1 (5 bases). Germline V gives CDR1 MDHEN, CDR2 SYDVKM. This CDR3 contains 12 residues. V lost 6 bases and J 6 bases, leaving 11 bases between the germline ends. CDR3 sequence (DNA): TGTGCCAGCAGGCTTATGACAGATGGCTACACCTTC. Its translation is CASRLMTDGYTF.

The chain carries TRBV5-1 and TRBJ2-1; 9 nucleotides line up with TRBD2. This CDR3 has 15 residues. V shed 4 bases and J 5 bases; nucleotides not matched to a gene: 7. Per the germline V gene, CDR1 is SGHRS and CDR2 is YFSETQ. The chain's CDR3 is CASSQGGGRDNEQFF. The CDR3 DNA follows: TGCGCCAGCAGCCAAGGGGGCGGGAGGGACAATGAGCAGTTCTTC.

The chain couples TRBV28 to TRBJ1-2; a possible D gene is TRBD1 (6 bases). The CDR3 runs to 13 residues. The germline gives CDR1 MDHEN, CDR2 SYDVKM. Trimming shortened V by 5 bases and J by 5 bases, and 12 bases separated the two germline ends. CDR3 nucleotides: TGTGCCAGCAGTACCAGAGGGACATATGGCTACACCTTC. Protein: CASSTRGTYGYTF.

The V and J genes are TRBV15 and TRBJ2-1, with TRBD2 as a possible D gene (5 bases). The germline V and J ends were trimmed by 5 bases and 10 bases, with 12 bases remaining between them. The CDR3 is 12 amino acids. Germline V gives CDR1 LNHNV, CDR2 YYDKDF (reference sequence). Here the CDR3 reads CATSPPRGEQFF. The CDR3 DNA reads TGTGCCACCAGCCCACCGCGAGGGGAGCAGTTCTTC.

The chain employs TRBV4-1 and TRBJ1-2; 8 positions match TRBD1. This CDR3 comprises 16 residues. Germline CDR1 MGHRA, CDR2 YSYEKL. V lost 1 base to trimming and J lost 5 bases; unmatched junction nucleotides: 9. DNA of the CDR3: TGCGCCAGCAGCCAAGTGGGACAGGCGTCTGGGTATGGCTACACCTTC. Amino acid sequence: CASSQVGQASGYGYTF.

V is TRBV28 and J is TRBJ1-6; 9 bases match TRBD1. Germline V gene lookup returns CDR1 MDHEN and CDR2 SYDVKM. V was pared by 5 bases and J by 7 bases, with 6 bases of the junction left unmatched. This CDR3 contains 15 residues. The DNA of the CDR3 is TGTGCCAGCAGTCCCCGGGACAGGGCGAATTCACCCCTCCACTTT. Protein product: CASSPRDRANSPLHF.

Here the CDR3 DNA reads TGTGCCAGCAGCTTTCAGGCCGGAACGGCTGATTTCTTT. Translated: CASSFQAGTADFF. The chain employs TRBV11-2 and TRBJ1-1; no firm D call. The CDR3 sequence is 13 residues long. V was cut by 3 bases and J by 13 bases, with 18 bases left in between. CDR1 is SGHAT, CDR2 FQNNGV, per germline.

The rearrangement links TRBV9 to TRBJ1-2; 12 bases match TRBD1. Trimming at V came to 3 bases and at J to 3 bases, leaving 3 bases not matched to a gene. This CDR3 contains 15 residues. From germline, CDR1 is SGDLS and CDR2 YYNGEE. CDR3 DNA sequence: TGTGCCAGCAGCGAGGGGACAGGGGGCTACTATGGCTACACCTTC. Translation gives CASSEGTGGYYGYTF.

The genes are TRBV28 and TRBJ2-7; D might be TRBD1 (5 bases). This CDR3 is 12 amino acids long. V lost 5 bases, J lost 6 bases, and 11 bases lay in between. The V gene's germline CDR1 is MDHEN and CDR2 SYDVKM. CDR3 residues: CASSTQGLEQYF. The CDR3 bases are TGTGCCAGCAGTACTCAGGGTCTCGAGCAGTACTTC.

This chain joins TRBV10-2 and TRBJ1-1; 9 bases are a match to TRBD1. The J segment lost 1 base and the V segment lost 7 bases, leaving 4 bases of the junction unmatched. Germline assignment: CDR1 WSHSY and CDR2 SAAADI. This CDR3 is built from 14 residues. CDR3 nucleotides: TGCGCCAGCATCCGGGACAGGGAGAACACTGAAGCTTTCTTT. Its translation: CASIRDRENTEAFF.

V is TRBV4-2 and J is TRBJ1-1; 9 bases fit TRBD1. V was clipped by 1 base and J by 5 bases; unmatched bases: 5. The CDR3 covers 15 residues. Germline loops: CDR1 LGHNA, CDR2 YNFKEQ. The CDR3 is CASSQAGTGRTEAFF. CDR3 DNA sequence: TGTGCCAGCAGCCAAGCCGGGACAGGGAGAACTGAAGCTTTCTTT.